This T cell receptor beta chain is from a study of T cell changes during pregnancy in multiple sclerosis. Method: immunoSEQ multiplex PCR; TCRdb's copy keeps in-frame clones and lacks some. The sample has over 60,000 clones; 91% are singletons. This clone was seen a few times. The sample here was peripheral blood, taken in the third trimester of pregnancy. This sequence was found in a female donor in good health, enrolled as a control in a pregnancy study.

The chain's CDR3 is CASSGGLDGEKLFF. CDR3 DNA sequence: TGTGCCAGCAGCGGAGGGCTCGACGGTGAAAAACTGTTTTTT. The V and J genes are TRBV7-9 and TRBJ1-4; D not resolved. The CDR3 runs to 14 residues. Looked up from germline, CDR1 is SEHNR and CDR2 is FQNEAQ (reference sequence). V was cut by 5 bases and J by 7 bases, with 14 bases left in between.